This TCR beta chain came from a study of blood T cell repertoires in COVID-19. On the study more broadly: Nucleic acid was either cDNA or gDNA, and it came from T cells, B-cell-depleted T cells, or PBMCs.

Trimming cost V 6 bases and J 1 base; bases outside gene matches: 7. Germline-derived CDR1 and CDR2 are LNHDA and SQIVND (reference sequence). The CDR3 is 16 residues long. TCRdb's copy holds only in-frame clones and misses some; the assay was immunoSEQ multiplex PCR. The data show hundreds of thousands of clones, 80% to 90% seen once. V and J are TRBV19 and TRBJ1-5; 9 nucleotides agree with TRBD1. The clonotype was recovered from a woman aged 30 to 39 with active or convalescent COVID-19. The sequenced sample consisted of peripheral blood. The CDR3 DNA reads as TGTGCCAGTAGCTTCCGGGACAGGGCAAGCAATCAGCCCCAGCATTTT. This codes for CASSFRDRASNQPQHF.